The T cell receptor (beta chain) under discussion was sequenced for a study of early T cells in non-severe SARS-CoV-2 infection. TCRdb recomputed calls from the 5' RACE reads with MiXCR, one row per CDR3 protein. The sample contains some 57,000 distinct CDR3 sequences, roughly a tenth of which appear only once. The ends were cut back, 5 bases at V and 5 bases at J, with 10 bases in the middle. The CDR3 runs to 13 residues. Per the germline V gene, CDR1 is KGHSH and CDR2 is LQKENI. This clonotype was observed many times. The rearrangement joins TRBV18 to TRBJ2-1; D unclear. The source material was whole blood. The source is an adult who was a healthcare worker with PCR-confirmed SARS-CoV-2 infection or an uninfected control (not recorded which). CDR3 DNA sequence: TGTGCCAGCTCAGCCCCACAGCACAATGAGCAGTTCTTC. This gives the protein CASSAPQHNEQFF.